These 6 T cell receptor beta chains originate from one sample sequenced in a study of cytomegalovirus exposure and HLA in healthy donors. The PCR ran on 60 Vbeta and 13 Jbeta primers. Data came from immunoSEQ multiplex PCR; TCRdb stores just in-frame clones and leaves some out. The table records about 120,000 clones, over 6.5% of them present only once. What was sequenced was PBMCs. Receptor source: a woman in her 40s in good health and CMV-seropositive.

V is TRBV7-6 and J is TRBJ2-2; D may be TRBD2 (5 bases). Trimming removed 5 bases from V and 3 bases from J, with 19 bases in between. The germline CDR1 and CDR2 sequences are SGHVS and FNYEAQ. The CDR3 is 17 residues long. The CDR3 loop is CASSPGLAVTDTGELFF. The CDR3 DNA sequence: TGTGCCAGCAGCCCCGGCCTAGCCGTCACAGACACCGGGGAGCTGTTTTTT.

The gene calls are TRBV2 and TRBJ1-4, with TRBD1 matching 7 bases. Germline CDR1 is SNHLY and CDR2 is FYNNEI. This CDR3 is 13 amino acids long. V was pared by 10 bases and J by 8 bases, with 10 bases of the junction left unmatched. CDR3 sequence: CANRDSREEKLFF. The CDR3 DNA follows: TGTGCCAACCGGGACAGTCGGGAGGAAAAACTGTTTTTT.

This clone came up a few times. The chain is built from TRBV27 and TRBJ2-4; D unclear. The CDR3 contains 15 residues. CDR1 MNHEY and CDR2 SMNVEV come from the germline V gene (reference sequence). The V and J ends lost 6 bases and 0 bases respectively, with 12 bases between them. The DNA of the CDR3 is TGTGCCAGCAGGGCATTTTTTCTAGCCAAAAACATTCAGTACTTC. This translates into CASRAFFLAKNIQYF.

This chain joins TRBV15 and TRBJ1-2, with 8 bases that match TRBD1. The CDR3 length is 15 residues. CDR1 LNHNV and CDR2 YYDKDF come from the germline V gene (reference sequence). With V trimmed by 2 bases and J by 4 bases, 6 bases remained unmatched. Written as DNA, the CDR3 is TGTGCCACCAGCAGAACCACCGGGACAGGCTATGGCTACACCTTC. Translating it yields CATSRTTGTGYGYTF.

This clone has a handful of counts. V gene TRBV6-6 combines with J gene TRBJ2-3; TRBD2 aligns across 11 bases. From germline, CDR1 is MNHNY and CDR2 SVGAGI (reference sequence). J gave up 5 bases and V 5 bases, and 3 bases lay outside the gene matches. This CDR3 has 14 amino acids. CDR3 nucleotide sequence: TGTGCCAGCAGTGATACTAGCGGGGGAGATACGCAGTATTTT. Translated: CASSDTSGGDTQYF.

The chain is built from TRBV2 and TRBJ2-3; TRBD1 matches 7 bases. The CDR3 covers 11 residues. With 5 bases clipped from V and 11 bases from J, the junction kept 4 bases outside the gene matches. Germline lookup yields CDR1 SNHLY and CDR2 FYNNEI. The CDR3 is CASSSGQRQYF. The CDR3 DNA reads as TGTGCCAGCAGTTCGGGACAGAGGCAGTATTTT.